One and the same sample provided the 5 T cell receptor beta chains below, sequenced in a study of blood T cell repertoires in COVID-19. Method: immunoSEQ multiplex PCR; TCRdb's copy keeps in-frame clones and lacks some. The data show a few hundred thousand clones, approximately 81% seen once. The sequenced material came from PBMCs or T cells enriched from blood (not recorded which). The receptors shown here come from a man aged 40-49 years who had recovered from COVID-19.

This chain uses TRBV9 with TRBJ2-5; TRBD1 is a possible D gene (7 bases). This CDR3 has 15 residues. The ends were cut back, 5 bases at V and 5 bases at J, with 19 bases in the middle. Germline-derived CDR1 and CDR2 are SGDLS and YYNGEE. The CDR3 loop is CASSIRGGGWETQYF. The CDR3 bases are TGTGCCAGCAGTATAAGAGGAGGGGGCTGGGAGACCCAGTACTTC.

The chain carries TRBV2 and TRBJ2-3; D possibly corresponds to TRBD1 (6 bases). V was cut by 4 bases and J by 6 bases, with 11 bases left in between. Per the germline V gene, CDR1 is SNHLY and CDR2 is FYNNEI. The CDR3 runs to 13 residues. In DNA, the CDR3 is TGTGCCAGCAGTGGGGGGCTCGGGGATACGCAGTATTTT. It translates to CASSGGLGDTQYF.

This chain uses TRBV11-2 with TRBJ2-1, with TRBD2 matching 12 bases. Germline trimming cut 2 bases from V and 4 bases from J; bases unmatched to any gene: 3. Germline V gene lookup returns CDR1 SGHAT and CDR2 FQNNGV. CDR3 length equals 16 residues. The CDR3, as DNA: TGTGCCAGCAGCTTACTAGCGGGAGGGTTGTACAATGAGCAGTTCTTC. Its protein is CASSLLAGGLYNEQFF.

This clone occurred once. The CDR3 spells CASSSYGAQWPQHF. In DNA, the CDR3 is TGTGCCAGCAGTTCTTACGGAGCACAATGGCCCCAGCATTTT. The V call is TRBV27, the J call TRBJ1-5; D gene ambiguous. V lost 4 bases to trimming and J lost 9 bases, with 16 bases between them. Germline-derived CDR1 and CDR2 are MNHEY and SMNVEV (reference sequence). CDR3 size: 14 residues.

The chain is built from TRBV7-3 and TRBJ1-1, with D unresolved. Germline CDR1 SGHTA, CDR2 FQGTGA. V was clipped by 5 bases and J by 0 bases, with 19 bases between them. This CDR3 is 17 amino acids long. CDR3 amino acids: CASSPNGRLTMNTEAFF. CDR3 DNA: TGTGCCAGCAGCCCCAATGGCAGGCTAACAATGAACACTGAAGCTTTCTTT.